Shown below are 26 T cell receptor beta chains from a single sample sequenced in a study of CD8+ T cells in alopecia areata. TCR sequencing used cDNA made by reverse transcription of extracted RNA. TCRdb keeps only in-frame clones here, not all; method: immunoSEQ multiplex PCR. The sample contains hundreds of thousands of clones, approximately 61% of which appear only once. The sample consisted of CD4+ T cells sorted from blood, taken at week 0. These receptors came from a human donor with alopecia areata.

This chain connects TRBV4-1 to TRBJ2-5; 7 positions agree with TRBD1. Germline lookup yields CDR1 MGHRA and CDR2 YSYEKL. The CDR3 is 14 residues long. The ends lost 2 bases at V and 5 bases at J; junction bases unmatched: 5. CDR3 sequence (DNA): TGCGCCAGCAGCCAACAGACAGGGCGGGAGACCCAGTACTTC. Protein product: CASSQQTGRETQYF.

The chain joins TRBV30 to TRBJ2-3; D not certain. V lost 5 bases and J lost 0, with 9 bases in between. CDR3 length: 13 amino acids. Germline assignment: CDR1 GTSNPN and CDR2 SVGIG (reference sequence). CDR3 region: CAWESTSTDTQYF. The DNA for the CDR3 is TGTGCCTGGGAATCGACTAGCACAGATACGCAGTATTTT.

V usage is TRBV6-6 and J usage is TRBJ2-7; D ambiguous. Germline loops: CDR1 MNHNY, CDR2 SVGAGI (reference sequence). The CDR3 is 11 amino acids. V lost 5 bases and J lost 2, with 4 bases in between. The CDR3 here is CASSATYEQYF. The CDR3, as DNA: TGTGCCAGCAGTGCAACCTACGAGCAGTACTTC.

This clone was seen a few times. The gene calls are TRBV29-1 and TRBJ2-6; D remains unclear. Germline lookup yields CDR1 SQVTM and CDR2 ANQGSEA. The CDR3 is 13 residues long. Trimming removed 6 bases from V and 0 bases from J, with 6 bases in between. The CDR3 loop is CSVGLSGANVLTF. In DNA form, the CDR3 reads TGCAGCGTGGGTCTCTCTGGGGCCAACGTCCTGACTTTC.

By proportion, this clone is medium-sized (0.01 to 0.1%). The V and J genes are TRBV7-9 and TRBJ2-7; D may be TRBD2 (7 bases). This CDR3 has 13 amino acids. With 5 bases removed from V and 5 bases from J, the gap between germline ends came to 13 bases. CDR1 is SEHNR, CDR2 FQNEAQ, per germline (reference sequence). CDR3 amino acids: CASSPRGADEQYF. CDR3 coding DNA: TGTGCCAGCAGCCCTCGGGGGGCTGACGAGCAGTACTTC.

This clone showed up just a few times. The rearrangement uses TRBV14 and TRBJ2-7, with D possibly TRBD2 on 5 matching bases. Trimming cost V 2 bases and J 2 bases, with 13 bases left between them. The CDR3 has 15 residues. Germline V gene sequence: CDR1 SGHDN, CDR2 FVKESK. The CDR3 DNA sequence: TGTGCCAGCAGCCAACCGGGAAGATCGGCCTACGAGCAGTACTTC. Translation: CASSQPGRSAYEQYF. Full variable domain (remainder filled in from reference TRBV14 and TRBJ2-7): EAGVTQFPSHSVIEKGQTVTLRCDPISGHDNLYWYRRVMGKEIKFLLHFVKESKQDESGMPNNRFLAERTGGTYSTLKVQPAELEDSGVYFCASSQPGRSAYEQYFGPGTRLTVT.

The V and J genes are TRBV15 and TRBJ2-1; 10 nucleotides align to TRBD2. The CDR3 has 16 residues. Germline V gene sequence: CDR1 LNHNV, CDR2 YYDKDF (reference sequence). V gave up 5 bases and J gave up 4 bases; unmatched junction bases: 8. For the CDR3, the DNA is TGTGCCACCAGCTCGCCAGGGGGACTAGCGTACAATGAGCAGTTCTTC. Amino acid sequence: CATSSPGGLAYNEQFF.

The rearrangement joins TRBV29-1 to TRBJ2-3; D is unclear. Per germline, CDR1 SQVTM and CDR2 ANQGSEA. This CDR3 contains 12 residues. Trimming took 4 bases from V and 4 from J, leaving 9 bases between them. Here the CDR3 DNA reads TGCAGCGTTGGAAACAGAGCAGATACGCAGTATTTT. It translates to CSVGNRADTQYF.

This clone occurred a few times. The chain couples TRBV5-1 to TRBJ1-1; the D gene is possibly TRBD1 (5 bases). The length of the CDR3 is 13 residues. V shed 4 bases and J shed 6 bases, with 13 bases lying between them. The V gene's germline CDR1 is SGHRS and CDR2 YFSETQ. CDR3 in amino acids: CASSTGGIPEAFF. CDR3 coding DNA: TGCGCCAGCAGCACCGGGGGGATTCCTGAAGCTTTCTTT.

The chain is built from TRBV7-9 and TRBJ2-7; 7 bases are shared with TRBD1. Trimming took 10 bases from V and 2 from J; bases not matched to a gene: 2. The CDR3 length is 11 residues. Germline V CDR1 and CDR2: SEHNR, FQNEAQ (reference sequence). CDR3 in amino acids: CATGTAYEQYF. Here the CDR3 DNA reads TGTGCCACCGGGACAGCCTACGAGCAGTACTTC.

The CDR3 nucleotides are TGTGCCAGCTCACCCGTCCCGGGACAGGGTGAGCAGTTCTTC. It is translated as CASSPVPGQGEQFF. The chain is built from TRBV18 and TRBJ2-1; 9 bases align to TRBD1. Germline V gene sequence: CDR1 KGHSH, CDR2 LQKENI. The CDR3 runs to 14 residues. After removal of 3 bases from V and 9 bases from J, the junction contained 6 bases not matched to a gene. Filled out from reference TRBV18 and TRBJ2-1, the complete variable domain reads NAGVMQNPRHLVRRRGQEARLRCSPMKGHSHVYWYRQLPEEGLKFMVYLQKENIIDESGMPKERFSAEFPKEGPSILRIQQVVRGDSAAYFCASSPVPGQGEQFFGPGTRLTVL.

The chain has TRBV5-1 and TRBJ2-2, with 8 nucleotides matching TRBD2. There are 14 residues in the CDR3. Germline CDR1 reads SGHRS; CDR2 reads YFSETQ. With V trimmed by 4 bases and J by 7 bases, 6 bases remained unmatched. CDR3 in amino acids: CASSPGGADGELFF. The CDR3 bases are TGCGCCAGCAGCCCGGGAGGGGCTGACGGGGAGCTGTTTTTT.

In regard to this clone: Other DNA sequences from this sample encode an identical CDR3 as well. The chain is built from TRBV18 and TRBJ1-1, with 11 positions matching TRBD1. Germline CDR1 is KGHSH and CDR2 is LQKENI. The CDR3 loop spans 14 amino acids. The J segment lost 4 bases and the V segment lost 3 bases, leaving 1 base of the junction unmatched. The CDR3 DNA follows: TGTGCCAGCTCACCCGGGACAGGGGGCACTGAAGCTTTCTTT. Its translation is CASSPGTGGTEAFF. The full variable domain, rest sourced from reference TRBV18 and TRBJ1-1, is NAGVMQNPRHLVRRRGQEARLRCSPMKGHSHVYWYRQLPEEGLKFMVYLQKENIIDESGMPKERFSAEFPKEGPSILRIQQVVRGDSAAYFCASSPGTGGTEAFFGQGTRLTVV.

The chain combines TRBV2 with TRBJ1-2; D ambiguous. CDR3 length: 15 amino acids. Germline V gives CDR1 SNHLY, CDR2 FYNNEI. Trimming pared 5 bases from V and 6 bases from J, leaving 19 bases between. The CDR3 DNA follows: TGTGCCAGCAGTACTACCCCGCGGGGAGGGCATGGCTACACCTTC. Encoded protein: CASSTTPRGGHGYTF.

The rearrangement links TRBV30 to TRBJ1-1; D not certain. CDR1 GTSNPN and CDR2 SVGIG come from the germline V gene (reference sequence). CDR3 length: 11 residues. V lost 5 bases and J lost 1, with 5 bases in between. The CDR3 DNA sequence: TGTGCCTGGGGGAGGAACACTGAAGCTTTCTTT. Protein: CAWGRNTEAFF.

This clone was detected a few times. J is TRBJ2-5 and V is TRBV5-1; D perhaps matches TRBD2 (5 bases). The germline V gene has CDR1 SGHRS and CDR2 YFSETQ. CDR3 length equals 15 residues. V shed 7 bases and J shed 5 bases, with 21 bases lying between them. CDR3 in DNA: TGCGCCAGCCGTCAGACGGGGTATCCTCGGGAGACCCAGTACTTC. Translating it yields CASRQTGYPRETQYF.

This clone was detected a few times. The DNA for the CDR3 is TGTGCCAGCAGCCAAGGGGCAGTGGCCCAGCAGTACTTC. Translating it yields CASSQGAVAQQYF. The chain recombines TRBV14 with TRBJ2-7; D remains unclear. Germline lookup yields CDR1 SGHDN and CDR2 FVKESK. V lost 1 base and J 8 bases, leaving 12 bases between the germline ends. This CDR3 is built from 13 residues.

V and J are TRBV4-1 and TRBJ2-5; D gene unclear. The CDR3 runs to 14 residues. Trimming took off 3 bases at V and 10 bases at J, with 18 bases between the two ends. The germline gives CDR1 MGHRA, CDR2 YSYEKL. This chain's CDR3 is CASSHYGNQVDQYF. CDR3 sequence (DNA): TGCGCCAGCAGCCATTATGGGAATCAAGTGGACCAGTACTTC.

The chain employs TRBV27 and TRBJ1-2; D is possibly TRBD1 (5 bases). Trimming shortened V by 5 bases and J by 8 bases, and 9 bases separated the two germline ends. The CDR3 contains 11 residues. In germline, CDR1 is MNHEY, CDR2 SMNVEV (reference sequence). For the CDR3, the DNA is TGTGCCAGCAGTCGGGACGAGGGCTACACCTTC. Residues: CASSRDEGYTF.

V and J are TRBV25-1 and TRBJ2-3, with D possibly TRBD2 on 6 matching bases. CDR1 and CDR2 (germline): MGHDK, SYGVNS. Trimming stripped 3 bases from V and 3 bases from J, with 10 bases between. The CDR3 length is 14 residues. Written as DNA, the CDR3 is TGTGCCAGCAGTGAGGGACGGGAGACAGATACGCAGTATTTT. Translated, it gives CASSEGRETDTQYF.

The chain links TRBV9 to TRBJ1-1, with D perhaps matching TRBD1 (6 bases). Trimming removed 2 bases from V and 3 bases from J, with 20 bases in between. This CDR3 is built from 17 residues. Germline assignment: CDR1 SGDLS and CDR2 YYNGEE. CDR3 sequence reads: CASSVSLQGPRDTEAFF. DNA of the CDR3: TGTGCCAGCAGCGTCTCTCTACAGGGCCCGCGAGACACTGAAGCTTTCTTT.

The rearrangement joins TRBV4-2 to TRBJ2-7; 9 bases align to TRBD2. The CDR3 is 15 residues long. V trimming: 2 bases; J trimming: 6 bases; junction bases outside the gene matches: 8. CDR1 is LGHNA and CDR2 is YNFKEQ in the germline V gene. The CDR3 protein is CASSQRLAETGEQYF. In nucleotides, the CDR3 is TGTGCCAGCAGCCAAAGACTAGCGGAGACGGGCGAGCAGTACTTC.

Worth noting for this clone: The same CDR3 can be traced to other DNA sequences in this sample. This chain uses TRBV29-1 with TRBJ1-5; 9 bases line up with TRBD1. Germline assignment: CDR1 SQVTM and CDR2 ANQGSEA. V lost 6 bases and J lost 4; bases outside the gene matches: 1. The CDR3 contains 12 residues. The CDR3 nucleotides read TGCAGCGTGGGGACAGGGAATCAGCCCCAGCATTTT. This encodes CSVGTGNQPQHF.

Only a few counts were recorded for this clone. The chain has TRBV6-1 and TRBJ2-7; D is undetermined. V was shortened by 7 bases and J by 3 bases, with 10 bases between the two germline ends. Germline V gene sequence: CDR1 MNHNS, CDR2 SASEGT. CDR3 length: 12 amino acids. CDR3 in amino acids: CASTGNFYEQYF. CDR3 nucleotides: TGTGCCAGCACGGGTAACTTCTACGAGCAGTACTTC.

This clone was seen just once. The genes are TRBV29-1 and TRBJ1-1, with D unresolved. CDR1 and CDR2 from the germline V gene are SQVTM and ANQGSEA. The CDR3 runs to 12 residues. Trimming stripped 4 bases from V and 1 base from J, with 7 bases between. Here the CDR3 DNA reads TGCAGCGTTGTCGGCAAGAACACTGAAGCTTTCTTT. Protein product: CSVVGKNTEAFF.

V is TRBV2 and J is TRBJ2-1, with TRBD1 matching 9 bases. CDR1 is SNHLY and CDR2 is FYNNEI in the germline V gene. With V trimmed by 6 bases and J by 3 bases, 9 bases remained unmatched. This CDR3 has 16 residues. The CDR3 nucleotides read TGTGCCAGCAGGACCATTGACAGGGGGAACTACAATGAGCAGTTCTTC. Its protein is CASRTIDRGNYNEQFF.